This record looks at one TCR beta chain sequence and its context. The source of the sample is a study of T cell changes during pregnancy in multiple sclerosis. With 8 bases clipped from V and 6 bases from J, the junction kept 12 bases outside the gene matches. The CDR3 is 15 amino acids. CDR1 MDHEN and CDR2 SYDVKM come from the germline V gene. The data were produced by immunoSEQ multiplex PCR, yet TCRdb's version contains in-frame clones alone and is incomplete. Of about 49,000 clones listed, around 90% were seen once; the top ten hold 5% to 6.5%. Source: peripheral blood, taken after pregnancy. The rearrangement links TRBV28 to TRBJ2-1, with 8 bases fitting TRBD2. This clonotype was sampled from a female donor in good health, enrolled as a control in a pregnancy study. CDR3 DNA: TGTGCCAGCGGAGCGGGAGTAAGCTTAAGCAATGAGCAGTTCTTC. Residues: CASGAGVSLSNEQFF.